This record concerns one T cell receptor beta chain sequence. This receptor's antigen is unknown. Base qualities were left out, and no much larger clone turns up one base away. V is reduced by 8 bases and J by 14 bases, leaving a spacing of 15 bases between them. From the cysteine up to the phenylalanine, the CDR3 has a length of 10 residues. The read is trimmed to its CDR3 DNA, 30 bases read in frame from base 1. As encoded in the germline V gene (reference sequence), CDR1 is MNHEY while CDR2 is SMNVEV. This record belongs to a study of CD8 T cells in Susac syndrome (dated by TCRdb to the late 2010s). Turning to the overall study: Whether CD8+ T cell activation and differentiation in Susac syndrome was antigen driven was tested using repertoire sequencing. Paper-wide results and their limitations: The study acknowledged that relatively few individuals were included in the TCR sequencing and HLA analysis.

RNA was extracted using the RNeasy kit, and roughly 0.5 to 1 microgram was reverse transcribed with random hexamers. TCR beta CDR3 regions were amplified with the immunoSEQ multiplex PCR assay covering 54 Vbeta and 13 Jbeta segments. PCR amplification bias was corrected using a synthetic template baseline for primer optimization and computational correction. As for the authors' bioinformatics: Reads were annotated to V, D and J genes according to IMGT and were analyzed with immunoSEQ Analyzer, with only productive sequences retained. Clonality was computed as one minus Shannon entropy normalized by log2 of the number of productive unique sequences. For each patient and control, public and private clones were evaluated within the 100 most prevalent clones. Clones were defined as Susac-specific if absent from the healthy and MS cohorts, from more than 900 published viral clones and from other ImmuneACCESS disease sequences. TCRdb reanalyzed the raw reads on its own, using fastp at Q25 for trimming and MiXCR for clone calling, and kept in-frame beta chains. Under each unique CDR3 protein, matching rows form one entry showing the most common genes and DNA. TCRdb's processing, not the authors', yielded these V and J calls. This sample has more than 150,000 distinct CDR3 sequences in its table, and over 85% of those were observed once. Of the sample, about 0.13% falls within the top ten clones.

Peripheral blood CD8+ and CD4+ T cells from healthy donors, Susac syndrome patients and multiple sclerosis patients were profiled using high-throughput TCR beta sequencing. Healthy donors were age- and sex-matched controls. CD8+ TEMRA cells were enriched by FACS, while bulk CD8+ and CD4+ T cells were purified by magnetic negative isolation. Blood was collected in EDTA tubes and processed within 24 hours, with PBMCs isolated through density gradient centrifugation. PBMCs intended for TCR sequencing were frozen in liquid nitrogen and were later thawed in a 37 degrees C water bath. The sorted or isolated CD4+, CD8+ and CD8+ TEMRA cells had a purity of 90% or higher.

Sequenced sample: CD4+ T cells from PBMCs. The clonotype was recovered from a human donor in good health. The sequence links TRBV27 to TRBJ1-2, with TRBD1 tentatively as D gene (6 bases match). The CDR3: CASHRQVETF. The nucleotide sequence is TGTGCCAGCCACCGACAGGTCGAAACCTTC.